Each of the 15 T cell receptor beta chains below was sequenced from the same sample in a study of CD8 T cells in ankylosing spondylitis. TCRdb fed the 5' RACE reads into MiXCR, producing one record per CDR3 protein. In the table there are some 120,000 distinct CDR3 sequences, 6.5% to 9% of which are singletons. Source material: blood, either unsorted or a sorted T cell fraction (not recorded which). The receptors originated from a male donor with ankylosing spondylitis or in good health (not recorded which).

At least ten counts were recorded for this clonotype. The V gene is TRBV7-9, the J gene TRBJ1-1; D is undetermined. CDR3 size: 13 residues. The ends were cut back, 8 bases at V and 1 base at J, with 11 bases in the middle. Germline V gene data show CDR1 as SEHNR and CDR2 as FQNEAQ (reference sequence). The CDR3 DNA reads as TGTGCCAGCTTGCGGACGGGGAACACTGAAGCTTTCTTT. Its translation: CASLRTGNTEAFF. Supplemented by reference TRBV7-9 and TRBJ1-1, the full variable domain reads DTGVSQNPRHKITKRGQNVTFRCDPISEHNRLYWYRQTLGQGPEFLTYFQNEAQLEKSRLLSDRFSAERPKGSFSTLEIQRTEQGDSAMYLCASLRTGNTEAFFGQGTRLTVV.

This clonotype was detected many times. The chain uses TRBV27 and TRBJ1-2; 11 bases are a match to TRBD1. V trimming: 5 bases; J trimming: 3 bases; junction bases outside the gene matches: 8. This CDR3 is built from 16 residues. Germline loops: CDR1 MNHEY, CDR2 SMNVEV (reference sequence). The CDR3, as DNA: TGTGCCAGCAGTGTCCGGGACAGGGGGATCTACTATGGCTACACCTTC. This sequence encodes CASSVRDRGIYYGYTF.

This clonotype came up many times. The chain joins TRBV5-1 to TRBJ1-3; unclear D gene. Deletions cut 3 bases from V and 0 bases from J, with 13 bases between. Germline CDR1 is SGHRS and CDR2 is YFSETQ. CDR3 length equals 16 residues. The CDR3 DNA sequence: TGCGCCAGCAGCTCGGACGTTAGTAGCTCTGGAAACACCATATATTTT. Translating it yields CASSSDVSSSGNTIYF.

There are many counts of this clonotype. The rearrangement links TRBV18 to TRBJ2-3; D is undetermined. The CDR3 extends over 14 amino acids. Germline loops: CDR1 KGHSH, CDR2 LQKENI. Deletions cut 0 bases from V and 2 bases from J, with 6 bases between. The CDR3 DNA reads as TGTGCCAGCTCACCACCTGGAAACACAGATACGCAGTATTTT. Its translation is CASSPPGNTDTQYF.

The table lists this clonotype with many counts. The CDR3 protein is CASSPGQKNEKLFF. The CDR3 DNA sequence: TGTGCCAGCAGTCCGGGACAGAAGAATGAAAAACTGTTTTTT. The rearrangement joins TRBV12-3 or TRBV12-4 to TRBJ1-4; 7 bases fit TRBD1. CDR3 size: 14 residues. Losses at the gene ends were 5 bases for V and 5 bases for J; bases not matched to a gene: 5.

This clonotype was found many times. The chain joins TRBV12-3 or TRBV12-4 to TRBJ2-1; 7 nucleotides agree with TRBD2. The CDR3 loop spans 14 amino acids. The V segment lost 2 bases and the J segment 6 bases; nucleotides outside the gene matches: 4. The CDR3 DNA sequence: TGTGCCAGCAGTTTAATCCGCGGGGGCAATGAGCAGTTCTTC. It is translated as CASSLIRGGNEQFF.

At least ten counts were recorded for this clonotype. This chain uses TRBV3-1 with TRBJ1-2, with D unclear. Trimming stripped 1 base from V and 1 base from J, with 4 bases between. The germline V gene encodes CDR1 LGHDT and CDR2 YNNKEL (reference sequence). This CDR3 is 13 amino acids long. In DNA form, the CDR3 reads TGTGCCAGCAGCCAAGCTGTTAACTATGGCTACACCTTC. This sequence encodes CASSQAVNYGYTF.

This clonotype was seen at least ten times. The V gene is TRBV9, the J gene TRBJ2-1; 7 bases map to TRBD1. The junction had 7 bases not matched to a gene; V was cut back by 0 bases and J by 7 bases. CDR1 and CDR2 from the germline V gene are SGDLS and YYNGEE. The CDR3 is 15 residues long. CDR3 protein: CASSVEKGAWNEQFF. In nucleotides, the CDR3 is TGTGCCAGCAGCGTAGAAAAGGGGGCCTGGAATGAGCAGTTCTTC.

This clonotype was counted many times. The chain has TRBV5-1 and TRBJ2-3; D unresolved. The CDR3 totals 15 residues. V was trimmed by 1 base and J by 9 bases, leaving 18 bases between them. Germline V gives CDR1 SGHRS, CDR2 YFSETQ. The CDR3 coding sequence is TGCGCCAGCAGCTTGCTTCTGGACCAAGATACGACGCAGTATTTT. It specifies CASSLLLDQDTTQYF.

Ten or more counts support this clonotype. The V and J genes are TRBV11-1 and TRBJ2-1; 7 bases map to TRBD1. There are 18 residues in the CDR3. Germline loops: CDR1 SGHAT, CDR2 FQDESV (reference sequence). Unmatched junction bases numbered 21, after V lost 5 bases and J lost 8 bases. The CDR3 reads CASSPKTGVVGTGYEQFF. Here the CDR3 DNA reads TGTGCCAGCAGCCCTAAAACAGGGGTAGTAGGGACGGGCTATGAGCAGTTCTTC.

This clonotype was counted at least ten times. The rearrangement uses TRBV29-1 and TRBJ2-7; 8 bases agree with TRBD1. The CDR3 extends over 13 amino acids. Germline V gene lookup returns CDR1 SQVTM and CDR2 ANQGSEA. The V segment lost 4 bases and the J segment 3 bases; nucleotides outside the gene matches: 5. The CDR3 DNA reads as TGCAGCGTTGGGACAGGGATAATCTACGAGCAGTACTTC. Its translation is CSVGTGIIYEQYF.

This clonotype was observed many times. The chain carries TRBV5-1 and TRBJ2-3, with TRBD2 matching over 7 bases. V lost 7 bases and J lost 1; bases outside the gene matches: 9. Germline V gives CDR1 SGHRS, CDR2 YFSETQ. CDR3 length: 15 amino acids. The CDR3 coding sequence is TGCGCCAGCGGTTCCGGGGACTACCGCACAGATACGCAGTATTTT. This codes for CASGSGDYRTDTQYF.

There are many counts of this clonotype. V is TRBV6-1 and J is TRBJ2-6; the D gene is possibly TRBD2 (6 bases). Between the trimmed V and J ends, which lost 6 bases and 0 bases, there was a span of 12 bases. The V gene's germline CDR1 is MNHNS and CDR2 SASEGT. The CDR3 spans 16 residues. The CDR3 DNA sequence: TGTGCCAGCAGGCCGGGACTCTACTCTGGGGCCAACGTCCTGACTTTC. Amino acid sequence: CASRPGLYSGANVLTF.

This clonotype was seen many times. This rearrangement joins TRBV4-1 to TRBJ1-1; TRBD1 matches at 10 bases. V lost 2 bases to trimming and J lost 5 bases; unmatched junction nucleotides: 5. The germline V gene encodes CDR1 MGHRA and CDR2 YSYEKL. The CDR3 totals 15 residues. CDR3 region: CASSQPGQGITEAFF. CDR3 in DNA: TGCGCCAGCAGCCAACCGGGACAGGGGATTACTGAAGCTTTCTTT.

This clonotype was recorded at least ten times. The CDR3 protein is CASSFNMLGRDEQFF. DNA for the CDR3: TGTGCCAGCAGTTTTAATATGTTGGGGCGAGATGAGCAGTTCTTC. This chain links TRBV12-3 or TRBV12-4 with TRBJ2-1, with a weak D call TRBD1 (5 bases). The CDR3 is 15 amino acids. Trimming took off 3 bases at V and 8 bases at J, with 17 bases between the two ends.